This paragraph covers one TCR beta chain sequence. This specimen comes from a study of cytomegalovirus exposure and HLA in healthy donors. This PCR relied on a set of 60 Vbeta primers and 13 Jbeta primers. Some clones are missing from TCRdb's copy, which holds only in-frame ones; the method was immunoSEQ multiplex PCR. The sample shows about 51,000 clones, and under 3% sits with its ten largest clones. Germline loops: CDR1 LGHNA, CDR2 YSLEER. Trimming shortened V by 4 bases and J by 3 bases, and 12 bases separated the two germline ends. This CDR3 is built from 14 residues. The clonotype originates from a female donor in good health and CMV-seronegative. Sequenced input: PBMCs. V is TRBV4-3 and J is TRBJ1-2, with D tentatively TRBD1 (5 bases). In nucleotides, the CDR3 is TGCGCCAGCAGCCCCGGGCCGGGGGACTATGGCTACACCTTC. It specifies CASSPGPGDYGYTF.